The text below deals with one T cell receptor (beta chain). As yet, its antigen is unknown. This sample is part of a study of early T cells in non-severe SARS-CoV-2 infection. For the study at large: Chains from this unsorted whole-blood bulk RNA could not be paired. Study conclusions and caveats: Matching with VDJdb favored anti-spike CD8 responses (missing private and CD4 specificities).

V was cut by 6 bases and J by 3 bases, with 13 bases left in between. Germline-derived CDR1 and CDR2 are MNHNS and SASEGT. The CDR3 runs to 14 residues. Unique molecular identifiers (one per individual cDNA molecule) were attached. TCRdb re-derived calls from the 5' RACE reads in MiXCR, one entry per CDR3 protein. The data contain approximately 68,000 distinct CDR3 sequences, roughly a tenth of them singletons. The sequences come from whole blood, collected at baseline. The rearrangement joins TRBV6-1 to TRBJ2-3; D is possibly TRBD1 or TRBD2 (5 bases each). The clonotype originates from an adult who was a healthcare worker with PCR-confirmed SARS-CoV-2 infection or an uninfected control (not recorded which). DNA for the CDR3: TGTGCCAGCAGAAACCCCGGGACGACAGATACGCAGTATTTT. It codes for CASRNPGTTDTQYF.